The next 23 T cell receptor beta chains were all read from a single sample in a study of CXCR3-negative and CXCR3-positive naive CD8 T cells. Their antigen targets remain unknown. Libraries of TRB cDNA were made by 5' RACE and carried UMIs. From the 5' RACE reads, TCRdb lists one entry per CDR3 protein and no DNA. Its table lists tens of thousands of distinct CDR3 sequences. Whole-study findings and limits: More hydrophobic TRB CDR3s were found in CXCR3-positive naive cells than in CXCR3-negative naive cells.

The sequenced sample consisted of naive CXCR3+ CD8+ T cells from blood. Subset denoted: CD45RO-CCR7+CD27+CD95- naive CD8+ T cells expressing CXCR3 (TNR3+). These receptors were taken from a human donor in good health. Some clones in this sample may be carry-over from other donors' samples.

This chain links TRBV6-1 with TRBJ1-1; TCRdb gives TRBD1 as the D gene, but with no DNA this cannot be confirmed. This CDR3 has 14 residues. The germline V gene has CDR1 MNHNS and CDR2 SASEGT. The CDR3 sequence: CASTRGEMNTEAFF.

The gene calls are TRBV11-2 and TRBJ1-1. This CDR3 has 14 amino acids. CDR1 and CDR2 (germline): SGHAT, FQNNGV. This CDR3 is CASSLELGNTEAFF.

V gene TRBV11-1 combines with J gene TRBJ2-3; TCRdb selects TRBD2, and the lack of DNA leaves this call unchecked. The CDR3 runs 15 residues. Germline V gene data show CDR1 as SGHAT and CDR2 as FQDESV (reference sequence). Here the CDR3 reads CASSLSLATTDTQYF. The full variable domain, in which reference TRBV11-1 and TRBJ2-3 provide the parts outside the CDR3, is EAEVAQSPRYKITEKSQAVAFWCDPISGHATLYWYRQILGQGPELLVQFQDESVVDDSQLPKDRFSAERLKGVDSTLKIQPAELGDSAMYLCASSLSLATTDTQYFGPGTRLTVL.

The chain is built from TRBV20-1 and TRBJ1-2; TCRdb's D call, TRBD1, is unchecked because there is no DNA. CDR3 length equals 15 residues. Germline values: CDR1 DFQATT, CDR2 SNEGSKA (reference sequence). This CDR3 is CSARNRERGHLGYTF.

V usage is TRBV15 and J usage is TRBJ2-2. This CDR3 region has 15 residues. Germline V gives CDR1 LNHNV, CDR2 YYDKDF (reference sequence). CDR3: CATSSDMEPTRELFF.

This rearrangement joins TRBV29-1 to TRBJ1-1. The CDR3 length is 12 residues. The germline gives CDR1 SQVTM, CDR2 ANQGSEA. CDR3 protein: CSVETQNTEAFF.

The CDR3 sequence is CASSLGGQMNTEAFF. The chain is built from TRBV11-3 and TRBJ1-1; the D gene TCRdb calls, TRBD1, cannot be checked with no DNA. The CDR3 runs 15 residues. CDR1 is SGHNT and CDR2 is YENEEA in the germline V gene.

The gene calls are TRBV28 and TRBJ2-1; TCRdb reports TRBD1, a call that lacks DNA to check it against. The CDR3 runs 15 residues. Germline V gene lookup returns CDR1 MDHEN and CDR2 SYDVKM. The CDR3 loop is CASSFPLTDYNEQFF.

The rearrangement links TRBV14 to TRBJ2-3; TCRdb's D call of TRBD2 is untestable without DNA. The CDR3 covers 16 residues. Germline CDR1 is SGHDN and CDR2 is FVKESK. CDR3 residues: CASSQDLAGAGDTQYF.

The gene calls are TRBV11-2 and TRBJ1-4; TCRdb's D call of TRBD1 is untestable without DNA. The CDR3 totals 15 residues. From germline, CDR1 is SGHAT and CDR2 FQNNGV. The CDR3 is CASSFWDRGNEKLFF.

The chain employs TRBV21-1 and TRBJ2-7; TCRdb's D call of TRBD1 is untestable without DNA. TRBV21-1 is recorded as a pseudogene. The CDR3 extends over 15 amino acids. CDR3 region: CASSKVSTGNYEQYF.

The chain couples TRBV6-2 or TRBV6-3 to TRBJ2-1; lacking DNA, the TRBD1 call made by TCRdb goes unchecked. Germline CDR1 MNHEY, CDR2 SVGEGT. The CDR3 is 13 residues long. The CDR3 region is CASSYSYGAEQFF.

CDR3 sequence: CASSLIGGAETRYF. The J gene is TRBJ2-5, the V gene TRBV12-3 or TRBV12-4; TCRdb selects TRBD2, and the lack of DNA leaves this call unchecked. CDR3 length: 14 residues.

The J gene is TRBJ2-7, the V gene TRBV9. The CDR3 extends over 11 amino acids. Looked up from germline, CDR1 is SGDLS and CDR2 is YYNGEE. CDR3 residues: CASGSTHEQYF.

The chain carries TRBV19 and TRBJ1-2; TCRdb picks TRBD1, but there is no DNA to check that call. CDR3 length: 16 residues. Looked up from germline, CDR1 is LNHDA and CDR2 is SQIVND (reference sequence). The CDR3 here is CASTDRSGRGAYGYTF.

This sequence joins TRBV27 and TRBJ2-3; TCRdb picks TRBD1, but there is no DNA to check that call. This CDR3 region has 13 residues. Germline-derived CDR1 and CDR2 are MNHEY and SMNVEV (reference sequence). Here the CDR3 reads CASSLLSGPTQYF.

The CDR3 sequence: CASSQSGHTYEQYF. V usage is TRBV3-1 and J usage is TRBJ2-7. Germline CDR1 LGHDT, CDR2 YNNKEL (reference sequence). The CDR3 runs 14 residues.

The genes are TRBV29-1 and TRBJ2-4. CDR3 size: 12 residues. The germline V gene encodes CDR1 SQVTM and CDR2 ANQGSEA. The CDR3: CSVEGYLNIQYF.

The chain combines TRBV14 with TRBJ2-7. This CDR3 spans 15 amino acids. CDR1 is SGHDN, CDR2 FVKESK, per germline. CDR3 residues: CASSQVAGSSYEQYF.

V is TRBV9 and J is TRBJ1-2; as DNA is missing, the TRBD1 call by TCRdb cannot be tested. Germline assignment: CDR1 SGDLS and CDR2 YYNGEE. This CDR3 has 14 amino acids. The CDR3 protein is CASSLQGYPVGYTF.

This chain connects TRBV4-1 to TRBJ1-2; TCRdb outputs TRBD1, but without DNA this stays unchecked. The CDR3 is 13 amino acids. Germline lookup yields CDR1 MGHRA and CDR2 YSYEKL. The CDR3 spells CASSQAGGYGYTF.

This chain joins TRBV9 and TRBJ2-7. Germline loops: CDR1 SGDLS, CDR2 YYNGEE. The CDR3 is 11 residues long. The chain's CDR3 is CASSVGGEQYF.

The chain has TRBV28 and TRBJ2-2; checking the TCRdb D call of TRBD1 is not possible without DNA. The CDR3 has 16 residues. Germline V gene lookup returns CDR1 MDHEN and CDR2 SYDVKM. This CDR3 reads CASSFTRARDTGELFF.